These T cell receptor beta chains were read from a single sample in a study of breast tumors, draining lymph nodes, adjacent tissues. TCRdb reprocessed the multiplex PCR reads with MiXCR, giving one entry per CDR3 protein. This sample has under 350,000 distinct CDR3 sequences, with over 30% found just once. The sequencing input was axillary lymph node tissue. The receptors come from a female donor with breast cancer. Some clones in this sample may be carry-over from other donors' samples. Both conserved end residues are part of each CDR3. Fields, in order: J gene, V gene, clone size, D gene, CDR3 protein, CDR3 DNA. The D gene is left open where the match is weak. Not all rows give a size; the values are once, few, many and, for expanded clones, a class.

TRBJ1-4,TRBV28,-,TRBD1,CASSTGAENEKLFF,TGTGCCAGCTCGACAGGGGCCGAGAATGAAAAACTGTTTTTT
TRBJ2-5,TRBV20-1,few,-,CSASEVRVETQYF,TGCAGTGCTAGTGAGGTTCGGGTAGAGACCCAGTACTTC
TRBJ1-2,TRBV10-1,-,-,CASYTQGYGYTF,TGCGCTAGCTATACTCAGGGGTACGGGTACACCTTC
TRBJ2-3,TRBV4-2,few,-,CASSQDHASGRDTDTQYF,TGTGCCAGCAGCCAAGACCATGCCTCGGGCAGGGACACAGATACGCAGTATTTT
TRBJ2-7,TRBV19,many,-,CASSMGPSGEQYF,TGTGCCAGTAGTATGGGACCCAGCGGGGAGCAGTACTTC
TRBJ1-4,TRBV27,-,-,CASSPSWHLAEKLFF,TGTGCCAGCAGTCCCTCCTGGCACTTAGCGGAAAAACTGTTTTTT
TRBJ1-5,TRBV28,few,TRBD1,CASSWDRISNQPQHF,TGTGCCAGCAGCTGGGACAGGATTAGCAATCAGCCCCAGCATTTT
TRBJ2-6,TRBV9,-,TRBD2,CASSVAGSGRAHVSGANVLTF,TGTGCCAGCAGCGTAGCTGGTAGCGGGAGGGCCCATGTTTCTGGGGCCAACGTCCTGACTTTC
TRBJ1-2,TRBV27,many,TRBD1,CASSRQGPNYGYTF,TGTGCCAGCAGCCGACAGGGACCGAACTATGGCTACACCTTC
TRBJ2-3,TRBV29-1,-,TRBD2,CSVTGLAGGPQDTQYF,TGCAGCGTCACGGGACTAGCGGGAGGTCCCCAAGATACGCAGTATTTT
TRBJ1-1,TRBV11-2,-,TRBD1,CASSSTGKDGTEAFF,TGTGCCAGCAGCTCGACAGGGAAGGATGGCACTGAAGCTTTCTTT
TRBJ1-6,TRBV25-1,-,-,CASRGTMNSPLHF,TGTGCCAGCAGGGGGACCATGAATTCACCCCTCCACTTT
TRBJ1-5,TRBV7-3,many,TRBD1,CASSLCPRPHDRGNQPQHF,TGTGCCAGCAGCTTATGCCCGCGGCCCCACGACAGGGGCAATCAGCCCCAGCATTTT
TRBJ2-5,TRBV10-3,-,-,CAISKSETQYF,TGCGCCATCAGTAAAAGTGAGACCCAGTACTTC
TRBJ1-4,TRBV19,many,-,CASSTTTATNEKLFF,TGTGCCAGTAGTACAACAACCGCAACTAATGAAAAACTGTTTTTT
TRBJ2-3,TRBV5-5,few,-,CASSLEPSAANTDTQYF,TGTGCCAGCAGCTTGGAACCATCTGCGGCCAACACAGATACGCAGTATTTT
TRBJ2-5,TRBV9,once,-,CASSAGALETQYF,TGTGCCAGCAGCGCTGGGGCCCTAGAGACCCAGTACTTC
TRBJ2-7,TRBV18,few,TRBD2,CASSPALAGGYEQYF,TGTGCCAGCTCACCAGCACTAGCGGGAGGCTACGAGCAGTACTTC
TRBJ2-3,TRBV7-2,many,TRBD2,CASSLVAAGGYTDTQYF,TGTGCCAGCAGCTTAGTCGCAGCGGGAGGGTACACAGATACGCAGTATTTT
TRBJ2-1,TRBV12-5,many,TRBD2,CASGLVRSSGNYNEQFF,TGTGCTAGTGGTTTGGTACGTAGTAGCGGGAACTACAATGAGCAGTTCTTC
TRBJ2-1,TRBV5-1,many,-,CASSFSSGEQFF,TGCGCCAGCAGCTTTAGCTCAGGTGAGCAGTTCTTC
TRBJ2-7,TRBV5-1,many,TRBD1,CASSLSTGGYEQYF,TGCGCCAGCAGCTTGTCGACAGGGGGCTACGAGCAGTACTTC
TRBJ2-3,TRBV20-1,once,TRBD2,CSAKTSGTGGRDTQYF,TGCAGTGCTAAGACTAGCGGGACGGGGGGCAGGGATACGCAGTATTTT
TRBJ2-3,TRBV6-5,many,-,CASSDRLTDTQYF,TGTGCCAGCAGCGACAGGTTAACAGATACGCAGTATTTT
TRBJ2-7,TRBV5-1,many,-,CASSLGDTSYEQYF,TGCGCCAGCAGCTTGGGAGACACCTCCTACGAGCAGTACTTC
TRBJ2-7,TRBV9,many,-,CASSRTRVGEQYF,TGTGCCAGCAGCAGAACCAGGGTAGGGGAGCAGTACTTC
TRBJ1-5,TRBV7-9,-,-,CASSFLGAGSHEHF,TGTGCCAGCAGCTTTTTGGGAGCGGGATCCCACGAGCATTTT
TRBJ1-5,TRBV6-1,many,TRBD1,CASIRTGGASNQPQHF,TGTGCCAGCATCCGGACAGGGGGCGCGAGCAATCAGCCCCAGCATTTT
TRBJ2-7,TRBV10-3,-,-,CATVRDTHYEQYF,TGTGCCACCGTCCGGGACACCCACTACGAGCAGTACTTC
TRBJ1-6,TRBV19,many,-,CASSTFGVSNSPLHF,TGTGCCAGTAGTACCTTCGGGGTATCGAATTCACCCCTCCACTTT
TRBJ1-4,TRBV9,-,TRBD1,CASSIQGTPNEKLFF,TGTGCCAGCAGCATACAGGGGACCCCTAATGAAAAACTGTTTTTT
TRBJ1-5,TRBV11-2,once,-,CASSLDFKGWETQHF,TGTGCCAGCAGCTTAGATTTTAAGGGTTGGGAGACCCAGCATTTT
TRBJ1-1,TRBV11-2,-,TRBD1,CASSPTDRPGLEAFF,TGTGCCAGCAGCCCGACGGACAGGCCGGGCTTAGAAGCTTTCTTT
TRBJ1-4,TRBV5-4,many,TRBD1,CASSPGPRTGLEKLFF,TGTGCCAGCAGCCCGGGGCCCCGGACAGGGCTTGAAAAACTGTTTTTT
TRBJ2-5,TRBV24-1,many,-,CATSDQVAQYF,TGTGCCACCAGTGATCAGGTCGCCCAGTACTTC
TRBJ1-5,TRBV7-2,-,-,CASSLASGGARQPQHF,TGTGCCAGCAGCTTAGCCAGCGGGGGTGCGAGACAGCCCCAGCATTTT
TRBJ2-1,TRBV18,-,-,CACSPGPDSNEQFF,TGTGCCTGCTCACCAGGTCCAGACAGCAATGAGCAGTTCTTC
TRBJ1-2,TRBV9,many,TRBD1,CASRGGQGYGYTF,TGTGCCAGCAGGGGGGGACAGGGATATGGCTACACCTTC
TRBJ2-7,TRBV11-3,many,-,CASSLVETANYEQYF,TGTGCCAGCAGCTTAGTGGAGACAGCGAACTACGAGCAGTACTTC
TRBJ2-7,TRBV5-1,many,-,CASSVASGDLFEQYF,TGCGCCAGCAGCGTCGCATCGGGAGACCTTTTCGAGCAGTACTTC
TRBJ2-7,TRBV11-2,many,TRBD2,CASSSMTSGSHEQYF,TGTGCCAGCAGCTCCATGACTAGCGGGAGCCACGAGCAGTACTTC
TRBJ2-5,TRBV7-8,medium-sized,-,CASSSAGNGEETQYF,TGTGCCAGCAGCTCGGCAGGGAACGGAGAAGAGACCCAGTACTTC
TRBJ2-4,TRBV2,few,TRBD2,CASTTGGPNIQYF,TGTGCCAGCACTACGGGAGGGCCAAACATTCAGTACTTC
TRBJ1-2,TRBV18,few,TRBD1,CASSGQGANGYTF,TGTGCCAGCTCCGGACAGGGGGCTAATGGCTACACCTTC
TRBJ2-2,TRBV24-1,-,TRBD2,CATSDNPTSGRHTGELFF,TGTGCCACCAGTGACAACCCGACTAGCGGGAGACACACCGGGGAGCTGTTTTTT
TRBJ2-7,TRBV2,many,TRBD1,CASKPDQGASTYEQYF,TGTGCCAGCAAACCGGACCAGGGGGCGTCTACCTACGAGCAGTACTTC
TRBJ2-7,TRBV2,many,TRBD1,CASRDRGPSEQYF,TGTGCCAGCAGGGACAGGGGGCCAAGCGAGCAGTACTTC
TRBJ2-3,TRBV24-1,many,-,CATSALLPDTQYF,TGTGCCACCAGTGCCCTACTGCCAGATACGCAGTATTTT
TRBJ1-1,TRBV19,-,TRBD1,CASSSPGQGERTEAFF,TGTGCCAGTAGTAGCCCGGGACAGGGGGAGAGGACTGAAGCTTTCTTT
TRBJ2-1,TRBV7-9,many,TRBD2,CASSRTSYNEQFF,TGTGCCAGCAGCAGGACTAGTTACAATGAGCAGTTCTTC
TRBJ2-1,TRBV5-5,-,-,CASSLGPPSREQFF,TGTGCCAGCAGCTTGGGGCCCCCCAGTCGTGAGCAGTTCTTC
TRBJ2-6,TRBV7-9,few,-,CASSLAPNVLTF,TGTGCCAGCAGCTTGGCGCCCAACGTCCTGACTTTC
TRBJ2-3,TRBV11-3,many,TRBD2,CASSHLAGDTDTQYF,TGTGCCAGCAGCCACTTAGCGGGAGACACAGATACGCAGTATTTT